The entry that follows covers one TCR beta chain sequence. The sample originates from a study of technical replicates of blood from several donors. Data came from immunoSEQ multiplex PCR; TCRdb stores just in-frame clones and leaves some out. The table lists about 79,000 clones, 80% to 95% of them singletons. The CDR3 runs to 13 residues. The V gene end was trimmed by 4 bases and the J gene end by 2 bases; junction bases not matched to a gene: 2. The germline gives CDR1 SGDLS, CDR2 YYNGEE. What was sequenced was T cells isolated from PBMCs. The genes are TRBV9 and TRBJ2-7; 8 bases are a match to TRBD1. This TCR was sampled from a human donor in good health. Some clones in this sample may be carry-over from other donors' samples. The CDR3 DNA reads as TGTGCCAGCAGCCCGGGACAGGCCTACGAGCAGTACTTC. Protein: CASSPGQAYEQYF.